This T cell receptor (beta chain) was captured in a study of T cell repertoires in aging, cancer and after chemotherapy. Study-level information: Pre- and post-chemotherapy samples were paired from chronic lymphocytic leukemia patients treated with fludarabine- or bendamustine-based regimens. Study findings and constraints: Untreated cancer patients had significantly lower blood TCR diversity than age-matched healthy donors.

TRB rearrangements spanning V, D and J were amplified using mixed TRB-A/B primers. MiXCR, applied by TCRdb to the multiplex PCR reads, yields one record per CDR3 protein. The sample records 2,800 or so distinct CDR3 sequences, around 39% being singletons. V lost 1 base, J lost 0 bases, and 3 bases stayed unmatched. The length of the CDR3 is 18 residues. Germline V gene lookup returns CDR1 SGHTA and CDR2 FQGNSA. TCR beta rearrangements were amplified from peripheral blood genomic DNA. Remarks on this clonotype: Its target is not known.

This sequence joins TRBV7-2 and TRBJ2-2, with TRBD2 matching 12 bases. The receptor's source is a human donor with a blood cancer. The material sequenced was blood. The DNA for the CDR3 is TGTGCCAGCAGCTTAGTTAGACTAGCGGGAGCGAACACCGGGGAGCTGTTTTTT. It yields the protein CASSLVRLAGANTGELFF.